The rows below give T cell receptor beta chains drawn from one sample of a study of blood T cells in healthy people across ages. Each CDR3 protein gets one entry after TCRdb re-called the 5' RACE reads with MiXCR. The data contain 700,000 to 1,000,000 distinct CDR3 sequences, 40% to 50% of them singletons. The sample was blood. These TCRs come from a man between 60 and 70 years old in good health. Each CDR3 is given with its conserved first and last residue. The D gene is left open where the match is weak. Only some rows state a clone size, as once, few, many or a class for expanded clones.

clone_size d_call j_call cdr3_length v_call cdr3_nt cdr3_aa
few . TRBJ2-1 17 TRBV7-2 TGTGCCAGCAGCCCCTTGGCGCCCGGGGCATCCTACAATGAGCAGTTCTTC CASSPLAPGASYNEQFF
few . TRBJ2-5 12 TRBV11-3 TGTGCCAGCAGCTCAGGGCCCCGTCGGCAGTACTTC CASSSGPRRQYF
few . TRBJ2-1 14 TRBV20-1 TGCAGTGCTACCCGGGGCCCAGCCTACAATGAGCAGTTCTTC CSATRGPAYNEQFF
. . TRBJ2-3 15 TRBV7-9 TGTGCCAGCAGCTTTGAGGGTATCCGCACAGATACGCAGTATTTT CASSFEGIRTDTQYF
. TRBD2 TRBJ2-1 16 TRBV6-2/TRBV6-3 TGTGCCAGCAGTTCCCCGGGCGGGGGGACTTACAATGAGCAGTTCTTC CASSSPGGGTYNEQFF
. . TRBJ2-1 14 TRBV7-2 TGTGCCAGCAGCTTCGACCCTGGGACCAATGAGCAGTTCTTC CASSFDPGTNEQFF
. . TRBJ1-1 13 TRBV4-3 TGCGCCAGCAGCCAGATAATTACTGCGGAAGCTTTCTTT CASSQIITAEAFF
. . TRBJ1-4 18 TRBV4-3 TGCGCCAGCAGCCAAGGGGCAAGAGTGAAGCCAACTAATGAAAAACTGTTTTTT CASSQGARVKPTNEKLFF
few TRBD2 TRBJ2-1 16 TRBV7-6 TGTGCCAGCAGCTTAGCGCTTACTAGCGGGGGGAATGAGCAGTTCTTC CASSLALTSGGNEQFF
many TRBD1 TRBJ2-7 14 TRBV7-2 TGTGCCAGCAGCTTTGACAGGGGGCGATACGAGCAGTACTTC CASSFDRGRYEQYF
. . TRBJ2-3 15 TRBV28 TGTGCCAGCAGTCAAATCCAAGGGGGCACAGATACGCAGTATTTT CASSQIQGGTDTQYF
few . TRBJ1-5 15 TRBV7-8 TGTGCCAGCAGCTTCAGTGGGAATCCAAATCAGCCCCAGCATTTT CASSFSGNPNQPQHF
. . TRBJ1-2 15 TRBV29-1 TGCAGCGTTGAAGATCCTCGGACAGTTAACTATGGCTACACCTTC CSVEDPRTVNYGYTF
few . TRBJ2-5 15 TRBV6-5 TGTGCCAGCAGTTACATGCAGGGTCTGCGAGAGACCCAGTACTTC CASSYMQGLRETQYF
many TRBD1 TRBJ2-1 14 TRBV29-1 TGCAGCGGTGGTGGGACAGGGAAGGATTTTGAGCAGTTCTTC CSGGGTGKDFEQFF
. TRBD1 TRBJ2-4 15 TRBV11-2 TGTGCCAGCAGGTCAAAGGGACAGGACAAAAACATTCAGTACTTC CASRSKGQDKNIQYF
few . TRBJ2-7 15 TRBV11-3 TGTGCCAGCAGCCTAGGCGGACGTCTTGAGTACGAGCAGTACTTC CASSLGGRLEYEQYF
. . TRBJ2-7 16 TRBV14 TGTGCCAGCAGCCAAGTTCCAGGTTCTCGGCTGGACGAGCAGTACTTC CASSQVPGSRLDEQYF
. TRBD1 TRBJ2-2 16 TRBV2 TGTGCCAGCGGGGACAGGGGTTCCGTTAACACCGGGGAGCTGTTTTTT CASGDRGSVNTGELFF
. . TRBJ1-5 13 TRBV12-3/TRBV12-4 TGTGCCAGCAGTCCCATCGTGATCCAGCCCCAGCATTTT CASSPIVIQPQHF
few . TRBJ2-3 18 TRBV5-1 TGCGCCAGCAGCTCCGATTTACGGTCACGGCCCCGCACAGATACGCAGTATTTT CASSSDLRSRPRTDTQYF
once TRBD1 TRBJ1-2 14 TRBV28 TGTGCCAGCAGAAAGACAGGGAGGGACTATGGCTACACCTTC CASRKTGRDYGYTF
. TRBD1 TRBJ1-4 14 TRBV5-1 TGCGCCAGCAGCGTCGGGACAGCAAATGAAAAACTGTTTTTT CASSVGTANEKLFF
. . TRBJ2-1 17 TRBV18 TGTGCCAGCTCACCACTTGCTCGGGGGTCCTCCTACAATGAGCAGTTCTTC CASSPLARGSSYNEQFF
. . TRBJ1-5 17 TRBV4-1 TGCGCCAGCAGCCAAGTTCTCCCGGGGGGAGGTAATCAGCCCCAGCATTTT CASSQVLPGGGNQPQHF
few . TRBJ1-4 13 TRBV29-1 TGCAGCGTTGAGGAAGGGCGGGGTGAAAAACTGTTTTTT CSVEEGRGEKLFF
. . TRBJ1-2 14 TRBV29-1 TGCAGCGTTGAAGGTGGACGGGATCTTGGAGGCTACACCTTC CSVEGGRDLGGYTF
. . TRBJ2-6 15 TRBV5-1 TGCGCCAGCAGCCCCACAGGGACTGGGGCCAACGTCCTGACTTTC CASSPTGTGANVLTF
. . TRBJ2-5 16 TRBV5-6 TGTGCCAGCAGCAGGTACGAAAGTGCCACCTACAATGAGCAGTACTTC CASSRYESATYNEQYF
. . TRBJ2-5 14 TRBV6-6 TGTGCCAGCAGTGACGCCCCGGGGCAAGAGACCCAGTACTTC CASSDAPGQETQYF
few TRBD1 TRBJ2-7 15 TRBV5-6 TGTGCCAGCAGCAGGAATCCGGGACAGCGCTACGAGCAGTACTTC CASSRNPGQRYEQYF
few TRBD1 TRBJ1-2 13 TRBV6-2/TRBV6-3 TGTGCCAGCAGCCCCCAGGGGGGTCGCGTCTACACCTTC CASSPQGGRVYTF
. . TRBJ1-5 15 TRBV27 TGTGCCAGCAGTCCGATAGGACAGTCCAATCAGCCCCAGCATTTT CASSPIGQSNQPQHF
. . TRBJ1-1 13 TRBV6-1 TGTGCCAGCAGTGAAATCGAGAACACTGAAGCTTTCTTT CASSEIENTEAFF
. . TRBJ2-7 15 TRBV3-1 TGTGTCAGCAGCCAAGACTCGCAGGGGTTCTACGAGCAGTACTTC CVSSQDSQGFYEQYF
. . TRBJ2-1 15 TRBV18 TGTGCCAGCTCACCACCGTCGGGGACGTACAATGAGCAGTTCTTC CASSPPSGTYNEQFF
. . TRBJ1-3 16 TRBV7-2 TGTGCCAGCAGCTTAGTTCTGAAGAGCTCTGGAAACACCATATATTTT CASSLVLKSSGNTIYF
. TRBD2 TRBJ2-5 15 TRBV4-1 TGCGCCAGCAGCGAACCGGGACTAGCGGGGGAGGCCCAGTACTTC CASSEPGLAGEAQYF
. TRBD1 TRBJ1-5 15 TRBV6-2/TRBV6-3 TGTGCCAGCAGCCCGACAGGGCTTGACAATCAGCCCCAGCATTTT CASSPTGLDNQPQHF
. . TRBJ2-5 16 TRBV3-1 TGTGCCAGCAGCCAAGAAAGGAGTGAAGGGCAGGAGACCCAGTACTTC CASSQERSEGQETQYF
once . TRBJ1-4 12 TRBV20-1 TGCAGTGCGGTGACAACTAATGAAAAACTGTTTTTT CSAVTTNEKLFF